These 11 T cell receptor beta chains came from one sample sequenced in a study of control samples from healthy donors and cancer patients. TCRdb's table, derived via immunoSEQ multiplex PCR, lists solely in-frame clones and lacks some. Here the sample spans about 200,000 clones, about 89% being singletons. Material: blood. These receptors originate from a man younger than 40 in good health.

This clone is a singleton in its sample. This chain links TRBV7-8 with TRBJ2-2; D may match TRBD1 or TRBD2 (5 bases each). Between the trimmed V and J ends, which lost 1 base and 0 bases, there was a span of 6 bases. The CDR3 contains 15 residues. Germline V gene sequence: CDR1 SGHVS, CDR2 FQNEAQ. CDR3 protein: CASSLVGPNTGELFF. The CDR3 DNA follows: TGTGCCAGCAGCTTAGTGGGACCGAACACCGGGGAGCTGTTTTTT.

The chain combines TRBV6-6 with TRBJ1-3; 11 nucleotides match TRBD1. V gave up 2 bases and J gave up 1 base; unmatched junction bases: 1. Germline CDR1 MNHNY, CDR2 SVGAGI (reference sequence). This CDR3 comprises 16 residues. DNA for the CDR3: TGTGCCAGCAGTTACGGGACAGGGGGTTCTGGAAACACCATATATTTT. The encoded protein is CASSYGTGGSGNTIYF.

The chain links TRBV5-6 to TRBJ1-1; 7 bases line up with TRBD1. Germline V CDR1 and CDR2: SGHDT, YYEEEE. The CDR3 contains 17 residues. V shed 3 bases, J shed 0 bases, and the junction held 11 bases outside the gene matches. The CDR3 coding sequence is TGTGCCAGCAGCTCATCGACAGGGCGAACTTTGAACACTGAAGCTTTCTTT. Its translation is CASSSSTGRTLNTEAFF.

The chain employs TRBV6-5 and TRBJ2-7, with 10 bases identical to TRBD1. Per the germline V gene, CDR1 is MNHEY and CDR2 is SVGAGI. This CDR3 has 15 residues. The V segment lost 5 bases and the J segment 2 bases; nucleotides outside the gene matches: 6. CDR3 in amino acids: CASSPGQGTPYEQYF. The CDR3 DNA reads TGTGCCAGCAGTCCGGGACAGGGGACCCCCTACGAGCAGTACTTC.

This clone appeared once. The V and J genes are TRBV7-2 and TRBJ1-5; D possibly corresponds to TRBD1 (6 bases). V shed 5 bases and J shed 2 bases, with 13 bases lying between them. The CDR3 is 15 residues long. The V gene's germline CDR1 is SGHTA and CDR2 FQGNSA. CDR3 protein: CASSTNRVGNQPQHF. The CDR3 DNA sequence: TGTGCCAGCAGCACAAACAGGGTGGGCAATCAGCCCCAGCATTTT.

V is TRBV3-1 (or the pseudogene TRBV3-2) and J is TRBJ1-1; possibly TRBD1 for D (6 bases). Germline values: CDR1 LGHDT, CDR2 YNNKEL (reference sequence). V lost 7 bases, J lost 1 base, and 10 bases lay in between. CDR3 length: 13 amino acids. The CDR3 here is CASTQGRNTEAFF. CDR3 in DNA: TGTGCCAGCACGCAGGGGCGGAACACTGAAGCTTTCTTT.

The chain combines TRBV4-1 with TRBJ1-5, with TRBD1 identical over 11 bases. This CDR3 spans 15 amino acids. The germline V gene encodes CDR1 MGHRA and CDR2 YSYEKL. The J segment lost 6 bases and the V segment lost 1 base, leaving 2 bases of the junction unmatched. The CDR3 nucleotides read TGCGCCAGCAGCCAAGGGACAGGGGGCTTTCAGCCCCAGCATTTT. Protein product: CASSQGTGGFQPQHF.

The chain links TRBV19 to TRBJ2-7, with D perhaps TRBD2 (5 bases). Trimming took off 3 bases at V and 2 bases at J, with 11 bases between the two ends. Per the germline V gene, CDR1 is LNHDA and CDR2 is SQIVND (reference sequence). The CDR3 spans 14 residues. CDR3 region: CASSISDGTYEQYF. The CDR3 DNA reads TGTGCCAGTAGTATCTCGGACGGGACCTACGAGCAGTACTTC.

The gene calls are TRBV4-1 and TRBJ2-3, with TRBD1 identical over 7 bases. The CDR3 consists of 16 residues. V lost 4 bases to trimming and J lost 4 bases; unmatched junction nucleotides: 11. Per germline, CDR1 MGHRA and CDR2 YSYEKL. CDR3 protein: CASSPNTGAFADTQYF. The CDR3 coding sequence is TGCGCCAGCAGCCCGAATACAGGGGCTTTCGCAGATACGCAGTATTTT.

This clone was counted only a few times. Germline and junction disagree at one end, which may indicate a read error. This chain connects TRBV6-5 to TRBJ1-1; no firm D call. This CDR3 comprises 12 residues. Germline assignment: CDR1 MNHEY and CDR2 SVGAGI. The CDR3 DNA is TGTGCCAGCAGGCTAAACCAACGGTCCGAACAGTTT. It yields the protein CASRLNQRSEQF.

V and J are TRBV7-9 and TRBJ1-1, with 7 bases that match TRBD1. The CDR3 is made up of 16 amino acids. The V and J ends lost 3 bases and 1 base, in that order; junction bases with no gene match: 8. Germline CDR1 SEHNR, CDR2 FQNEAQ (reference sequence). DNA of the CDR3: TGTGCCAGCAGCTTGGCGGGACAGTTGAGGAACACTGAAGCTTTCTTT. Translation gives CASSLAGQLRNTEAFF.